These T cell receptor beta chains were read from a single sample in a study of CD8+CD57+ T cells in acquired aplastic anemia. TCRdb re-called the reads with MiXCR, one entry per CDR3 protein. In the table there are 100,000 to 150,000 distinct CDR3 sequences, about 60% of which are singletons. The sequenced sample consisted of sorted CD4+, CD8+, or CD8+CD57+ T cells (not recorded which) from PBMCs. The receptors come from a human donor with aplastic anemia. CDR3s include the opening cysteine and the closing phenylalanine or tryptophan. D genes are given only for firm matches. A clone size is listed for some rows: how often the clone was seen (once, few, many), or a class if it is expanded.

V gene: TRBV11-2
D gene: TRBD1
clone size: .
J gene: TRBJ1-3
CDR3 length: 16
CDR3 protein: CASSFRGEGTGNTIYF
CDR3 DNA: TGTGCCAGCAGCTTCAGGGGGGAGGGGACTGGAAACACCATATATTTT

V gene: TRBV12-3/TRBV12-4
D gene: TRBD2
clone size: many
J gene: TRBJ2-1
CDR3 length: 14
CDR3 protein: CASSFTSANNEQFF
CDR3 DNA: TGTGCCAGCAGTTTTACTAGCGCCAACAATGAGCAGTTCTTC

V gene: TRBV6-2/TRBV6-3
D gene: .
clone size: few
J gene: TRBJ1-2
CDR3 length: 14
CDR3 protein: CASSYTDKNGGYTF
CDR3 DNA: TGTGCCAGCAGTTACACGGACAAGAATGGTGGCTACACCTTC

V gene: TRBV5-1
D gene: .
clone size: many
J gene: TRBJ1-1
CDR3 length: 11
CDR3 protein: CASSMNTEAFF
CDR3 DNA: TGCGCCAGCAGTATGAACACTGAAGCTTTCTTT

V gene: TRBV5-5
D gene: .
clone size: .
J gene: TRBJ2-2
CDR3 length: 16
CDR3 protein: CASSLEWVVGTGELFF
CDR3 DNA: TGTGCCAGCAGCTTGGAGTGGGTTGTAGGCACCGGGGAGCTGTTTTTT

V gene: TRBV7-9
D gene: TRBD1
clone size: .
J gene: TRBJ1-1
CDR3 length: 14
CDR3 protein: CASLRTGEDTEAFF
CDR3 DNA: TGTGCCAGCCTGAGGACAGGGGAAGACACTGAAGCTTTCTTT

V gene: TRBV27
D gene: TRBD1
clone size: few
J gene: TRBJ1-6
CDR3 length: 14
CDR3 protein: CASSLRGQGSPLHF
CDR3 DNA: TGTGCCAGCAGTTTAAGGGGGCAGGGTTCACCCCTCCACTTT

V gene: TRBV24-1
D gene: .
clone size: .
J gene: TRBJ2-1
CDR3 length: 16
CDR3 protein: CATSEERYPSYNEQFF
CDR3 DNA: TGTGCCACCAGTGAGGAGCGATACCCCTCCTACAATGAGCAGTTCTTC

V gene: TRBV7-2
D gene: .
clone size: many
J gene: TRBJ2-2
CDR3 length: 15
CDR3 protein: CASSQLSWYTGELFF
CDR3 DNA: TGTGCCAGCAGCCAACTAAGTTGGTACACCGGGGAGCTGTTTTTT

V gene: TRBV29-1
D gene: TRBD1
clone size: .
J gene: TRBJ1-5
CDR3 length: 12
CDR3 protein: CSVQGQGQAQHF
CDR3 DNA: TGCAGCGTCCAAGGACAGGGGCAAGCCCAGCATTTT

V gene: TRBV25-1
D gene: .
clone size: .
J gene: TRBJ1-2
CDR3 length: 13
CDR3 protein: CASSEARNYGYTF
CDR3 DNA: TGTGCCAGCAGTGAGGCCAGGAACTATGGCTACACCTTC

V gene: TRBV10-3
D gene: .
clone size: .
J gene: TRBJ1-5
CDR3 length: 13
CDR3 protein: CAIGEGLGQPQHF
CDR3 DNA: TGTGCCATCGGAGAGGGGCTGGGACAGCCCCAGCATTTT

V gene: TRBV20-1
D gene: TRBD1
clone size: once
J gene: TRBJ1-1
CDR3 length: 11
CDR3 protein: CSARTGSEAFF
CDR3 DNA: TGCAGTGCGAGGACAGGCTCTGAAGCTTTCTTT

V gene: TRBV5-5
D gene: TRBD1
clone size: .
J gene: TRBJ2-7
CDR3 length: 14
CDR3 protein: CASSLKDRVDEQYF
CDR3 DNA: TGTGCCAGCAGCCTCAAGGACAGGGTGGACGAGCAGTACTTC

V gene: TRBV11-1
D gene: .
clone size: .
J gene: TRBJ1-4
CDR3 length: 14
CDR3 protein: CASSLDGGNEKLFF
CDR3 DNA: TGTGCCAGCAGCTTAGACGGGGGAAATGAAAAACTGTTTTTT

V gene: TRBV7-6
D gene: TRBD1
clone size: .
J gene: TRBJ1-5
CDR3 length: 15
CDR3 protein: CASSSGTGGGQPQHF
CDR3 DNA: TGTGCCAGCAGCTCCGGTACAGGGGGAGGTCAGCCCCAGCATTTT

V gene: TRBV6-2/TRBV6-3
D gene: .
clone size: .
J gene: TRBJ2-3
CDR3 length: 17
CDR3 protein: CASSYETSSYRTDTQYF
CDR3 DNA: TGTGCCAGCAGTTACGAAACTAGCTCCTACCGGACAGATACGCAGTATTTT

V gene: TRBV2
D gene: .
clone size: .
J gene: TRBJ2-2
CDR3 length: 15
CDR3 protein: CASKAQGLNTGELFF
CDR3 DNA: TGTGCCAGCAAGGCACAGGGACTCAACACCGGGGAGCTGTTTTTT

V gene: TRBV10-2
D gene: TRBD1
clone size: few
J gene: TRBJ2-1
CDR3 length: 15
CDR3 protein: CASRTGTGQGNEQFF
CDR3 DNA: TGCGCCAGCAGAACCGGGACAGGGCAAGGCAATGAGCAGTTCTTC

V gene: TRBV6-2/TRBV6-3
D gene: .
clone size: once
J gene: TRBJ2-7
CDR3 length: 14
CDR3 protein: CASSYSLLGGEQYF
CDR3 DNA: TGTGCCAGCAGTTACTCCTTACTCGGGGGTGAGCAGTACTTC

V gene: TRBV10-3
D gene: .
clone size: .
J gene: TRBJ2-7
CDR3 length: 12
CDR3 protein: CAISESSYEQYF
CDR3 DNA: TGTGCCATCAGTGAGTCTAGCTACGAGCAGTACTTC

V gene: TRBV2
D gene: .
clone size: many
J gene: TRBJ1-3
CDR3 length: 12
CDR3 protein: CASRNSGNTIYF
CDR3 DNA: TGTGCCAGCAGGAACTCTGGAAACACCATATATTTT

V gene: TRBV19
D gene: TRBD1
clone size: few
J gene: TRBJ2-3
CDR3 length: 16
CDR3 protein: CASSPLPGQGTDTQYF
CDR3 DNA: TGTGCCAGTAGTCCCCTCCCGGGACAGGGAACAGATACGCAGTATTTT

V gene: TRBV7-6
D gene: TRBD2
clone size: .
J gene: TRBJ2-1
CDR3 length: 16
CDR3 protein: CASSTDGGSPYNEQFF
CDR3 DNA: TGTGCCAGCAGCACCGACGGCGGGAGTCCCTACAATGAGCAGTTCTTC

V gene: TRBV29-1
D gene: .
clone size: .
J gene: TRBJ1-1
CDR3 length: 11
CDR3 protein: CSAHWGGEAFF
CDR3 DNA: TGCAGCGCTCACTGGGGCGGTGAAGCTTTCTTT

V gene: TRBV19
D gene: .
clone size: few
J gene: TRBJ1-6
CDR3 length: 14
CDR3 protein: CASSITQYSSPLHF
CDR3 DNA: TGTGCCAGTAGTATAACGCAGTACAGTTCACCCCTCCACTTT